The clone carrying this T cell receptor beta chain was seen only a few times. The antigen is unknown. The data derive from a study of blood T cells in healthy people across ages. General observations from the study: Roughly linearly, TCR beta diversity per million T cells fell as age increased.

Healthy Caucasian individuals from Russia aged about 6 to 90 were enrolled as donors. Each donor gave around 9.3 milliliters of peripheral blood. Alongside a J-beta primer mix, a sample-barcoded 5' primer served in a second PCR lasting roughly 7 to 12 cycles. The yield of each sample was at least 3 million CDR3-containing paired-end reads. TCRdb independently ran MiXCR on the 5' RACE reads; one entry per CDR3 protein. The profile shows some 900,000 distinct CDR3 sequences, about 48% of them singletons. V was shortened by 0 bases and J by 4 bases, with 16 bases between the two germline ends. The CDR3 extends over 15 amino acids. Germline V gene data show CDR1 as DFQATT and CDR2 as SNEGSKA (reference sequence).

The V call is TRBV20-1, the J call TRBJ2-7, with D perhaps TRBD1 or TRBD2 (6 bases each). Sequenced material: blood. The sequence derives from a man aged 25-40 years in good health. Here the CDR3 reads CSARDRRGIKYEQYF. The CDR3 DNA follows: TGCAGTGCTAGAGATAGGAGGGGGATCAAGTACGAGCAGTACTTC.